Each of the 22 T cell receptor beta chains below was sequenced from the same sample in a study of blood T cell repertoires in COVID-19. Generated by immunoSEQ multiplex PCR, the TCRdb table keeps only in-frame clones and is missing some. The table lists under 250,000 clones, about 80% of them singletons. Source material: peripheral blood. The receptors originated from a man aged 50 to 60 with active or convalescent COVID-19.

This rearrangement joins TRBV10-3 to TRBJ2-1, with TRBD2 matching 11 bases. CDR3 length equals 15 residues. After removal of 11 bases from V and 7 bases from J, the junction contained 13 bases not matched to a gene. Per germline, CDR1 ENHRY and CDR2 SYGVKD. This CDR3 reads CAASFPSGGPNEQFF. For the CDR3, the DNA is TGTGCCGCCAGTTTCCCTAGCGGGGGGCCGAATGAGCAGTTCTTC.

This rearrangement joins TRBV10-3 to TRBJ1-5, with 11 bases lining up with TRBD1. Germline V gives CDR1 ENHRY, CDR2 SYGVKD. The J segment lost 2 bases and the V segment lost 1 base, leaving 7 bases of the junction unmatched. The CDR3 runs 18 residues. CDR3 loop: CAISEWDRGSRGNQPQHF. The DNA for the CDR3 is TGTGCCATCAGTGAGTGGGACAGGGGGTCCCGGGGCAATCAGCCCCAGCATTTT.

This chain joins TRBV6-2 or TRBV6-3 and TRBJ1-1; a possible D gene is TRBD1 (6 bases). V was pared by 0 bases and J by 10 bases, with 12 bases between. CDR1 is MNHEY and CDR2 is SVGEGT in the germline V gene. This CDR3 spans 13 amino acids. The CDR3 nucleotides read TGTGCCAGCAGTTACTCGGGCAGGGGCGCAGCTTTCTTT. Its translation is CASSYSGRGAAFF.

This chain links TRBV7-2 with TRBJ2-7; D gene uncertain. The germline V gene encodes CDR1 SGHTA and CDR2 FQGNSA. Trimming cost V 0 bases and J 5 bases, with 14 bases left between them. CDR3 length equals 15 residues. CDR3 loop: CASSLAERRTNEQYF. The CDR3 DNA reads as TGTGCCAGCAGCTTAGCTGAACGACGAACTAACGAGCAGTACTTC.

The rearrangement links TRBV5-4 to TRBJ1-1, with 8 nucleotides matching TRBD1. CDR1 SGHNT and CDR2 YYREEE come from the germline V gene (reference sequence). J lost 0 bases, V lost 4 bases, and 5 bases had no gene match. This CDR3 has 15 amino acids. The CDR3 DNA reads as TGTGCCAGCAGCCGTCCGGGACAGGTGAACACTGAAGCTTTCTTT. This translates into CASSRPGQVNTEAFF.

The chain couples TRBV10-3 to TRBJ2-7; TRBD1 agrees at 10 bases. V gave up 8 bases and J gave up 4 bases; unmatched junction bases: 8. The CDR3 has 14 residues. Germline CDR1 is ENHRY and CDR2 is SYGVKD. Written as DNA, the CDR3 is TGTGCCATCGATCCGGGACAGGGGACGTACGAGCAGTACTTC. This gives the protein CAIDPGQGTYEQYF.

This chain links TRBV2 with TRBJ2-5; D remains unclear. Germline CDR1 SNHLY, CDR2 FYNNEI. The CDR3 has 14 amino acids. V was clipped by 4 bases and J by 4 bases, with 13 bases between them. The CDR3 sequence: CASSVVLPGETQYF. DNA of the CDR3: TGTGCCAGCAGTGTGGTCCTACCCGGAGAGACCCAGTACTTC.

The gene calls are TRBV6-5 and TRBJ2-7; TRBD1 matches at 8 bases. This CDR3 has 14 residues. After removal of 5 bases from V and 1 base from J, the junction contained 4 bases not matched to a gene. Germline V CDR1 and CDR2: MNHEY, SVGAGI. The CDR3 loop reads CASSPRTGSYEQYF. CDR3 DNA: TGTGCCAGCAGTCCCAGGACAGGGTCCTACGAGCAGTACTTC.

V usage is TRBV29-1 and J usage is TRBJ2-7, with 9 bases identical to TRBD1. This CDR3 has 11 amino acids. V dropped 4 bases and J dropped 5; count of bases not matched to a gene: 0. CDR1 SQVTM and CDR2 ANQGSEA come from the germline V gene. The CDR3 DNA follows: TGCAGCGTTGGACAGGGGGACGAGCAGTACTTC. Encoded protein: CSVGQGDEQYF.

Here the CDR3 reads CASSQGTGTYEQYF. The DNA of the CDR3 is TGTGCCAGCAGCCAAGGGACAGGGACCTACGAGCAGTACTTC. The rearrangement uses TRBV3-1 (or the pseudogene TRBV3-2) and TRBJ2-7, with 8 bases identical to TRBD1. There are 14 residues in the CDR3. The V segment lost 1 base and the J segment 2 bases; nucleotides outside the gene matches: 1. CDR1 is LGHDT, CDR2 YNNKEL, per germline (reference sequence).

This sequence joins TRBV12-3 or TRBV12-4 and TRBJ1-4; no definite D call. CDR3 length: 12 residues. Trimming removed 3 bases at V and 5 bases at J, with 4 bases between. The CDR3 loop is CASSFRNEKLFF. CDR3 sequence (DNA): TGTGCCAGCAGTTTCCGGAATGAAAAACTGTTTTTT.

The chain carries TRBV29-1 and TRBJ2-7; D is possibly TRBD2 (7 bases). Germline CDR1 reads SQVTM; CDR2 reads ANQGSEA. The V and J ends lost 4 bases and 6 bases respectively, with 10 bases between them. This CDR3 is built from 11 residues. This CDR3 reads CSVVRGGEQYF. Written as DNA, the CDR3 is TGCAGCGTTGTTAGGGGGGGCGAGCAGTACTTC.

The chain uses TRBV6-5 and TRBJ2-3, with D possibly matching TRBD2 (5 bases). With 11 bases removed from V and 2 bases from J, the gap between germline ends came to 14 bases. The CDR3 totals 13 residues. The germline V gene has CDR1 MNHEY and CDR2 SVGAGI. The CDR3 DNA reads TGTGCCGCGGGCCCGGAGCCCACAGATACGCAGTATTTT. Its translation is CAAGPEPTDTQYF.

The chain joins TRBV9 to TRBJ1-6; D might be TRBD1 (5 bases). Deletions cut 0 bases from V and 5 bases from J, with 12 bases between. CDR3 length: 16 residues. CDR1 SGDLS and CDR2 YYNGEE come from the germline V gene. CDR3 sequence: CASSVGGDGHNSPLHF. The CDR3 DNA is TGTGCCAGCAGCGTAGGCGGGGACGGTCATAATTCACCCCTCCACTTT.

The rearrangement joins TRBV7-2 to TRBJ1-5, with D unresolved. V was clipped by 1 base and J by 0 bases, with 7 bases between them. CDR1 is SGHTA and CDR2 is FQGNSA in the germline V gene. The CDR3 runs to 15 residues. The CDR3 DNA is TGTGCCAGCAGCTTAGTTGCGAATAGCAATCAGCCCCAGCATTTT. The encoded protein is CASSLVANSNQPQHF.

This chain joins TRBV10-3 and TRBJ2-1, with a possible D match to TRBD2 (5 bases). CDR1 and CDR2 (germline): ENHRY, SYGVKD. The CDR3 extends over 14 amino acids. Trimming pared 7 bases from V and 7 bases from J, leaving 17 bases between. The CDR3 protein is CAIKLGSTGNEQFF. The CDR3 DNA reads TGTGCCATCAAGCTGGGCTCGACGGGGAATGAGCAGTTCTTC.

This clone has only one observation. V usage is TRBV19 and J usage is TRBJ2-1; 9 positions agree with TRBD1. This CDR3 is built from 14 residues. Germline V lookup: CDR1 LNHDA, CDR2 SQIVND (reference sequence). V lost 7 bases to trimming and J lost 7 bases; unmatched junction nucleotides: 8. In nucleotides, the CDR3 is TGTGCCAGTACCACAGGGGGCGTTGGGAATGAGCAGTTCTTC. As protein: CASTTGGVGNEQFF.

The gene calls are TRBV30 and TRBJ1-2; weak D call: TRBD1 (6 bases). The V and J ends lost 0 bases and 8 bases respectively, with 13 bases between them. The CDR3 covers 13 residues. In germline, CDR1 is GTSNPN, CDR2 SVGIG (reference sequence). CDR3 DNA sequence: TGTGCCTGGAGTGTACGGGGGGCTGTGGGCTACACCTTC. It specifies CAWSVRGAVGYTF.

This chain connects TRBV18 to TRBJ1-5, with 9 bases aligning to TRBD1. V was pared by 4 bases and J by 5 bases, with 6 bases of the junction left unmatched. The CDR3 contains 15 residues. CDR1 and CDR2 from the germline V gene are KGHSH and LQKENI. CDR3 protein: CASSQGTGLHQPQHF. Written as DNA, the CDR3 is TGTGCCAGCTCACAGGGGACAGGGTTGCATCAGCCCCAGCATTTT.

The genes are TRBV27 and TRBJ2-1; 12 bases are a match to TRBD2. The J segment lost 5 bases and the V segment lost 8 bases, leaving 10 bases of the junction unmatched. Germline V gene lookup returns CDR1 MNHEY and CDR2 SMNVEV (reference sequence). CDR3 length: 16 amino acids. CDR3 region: CASGRLAGAVDNEQFF. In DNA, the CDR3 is TGTGCCAGCGGGAGACTAGCGGGGGCCGTAGACAATGAGCAGTTCTTC.

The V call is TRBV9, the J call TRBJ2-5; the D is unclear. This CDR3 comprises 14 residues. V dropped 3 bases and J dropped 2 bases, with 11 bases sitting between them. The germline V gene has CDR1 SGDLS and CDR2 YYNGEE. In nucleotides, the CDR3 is TGTGCCAGCAGCGCAACACCCCAGCAAGAGACCCAGTACTTC. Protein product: CASSATPQQETQYF.

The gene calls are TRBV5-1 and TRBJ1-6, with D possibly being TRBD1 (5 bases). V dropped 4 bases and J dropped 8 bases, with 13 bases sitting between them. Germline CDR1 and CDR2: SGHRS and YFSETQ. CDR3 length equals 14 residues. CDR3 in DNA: TGCGCCAGCAGCCCCCAGGGTTTCGATTCACCCCTCCACTTT. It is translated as CASSPQGFDSPLHF. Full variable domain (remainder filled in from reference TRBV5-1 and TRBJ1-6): KAGVTQTPRYLIKTRGQQVTLSCSPISGHRSVSWYQQTPGQGLQFLFEYFSETQRNKGNFPGRFSGRQFSNSRSEMNVSTLELGDSALYLCASSPQGFDSPLHFGNGTRLTVT.